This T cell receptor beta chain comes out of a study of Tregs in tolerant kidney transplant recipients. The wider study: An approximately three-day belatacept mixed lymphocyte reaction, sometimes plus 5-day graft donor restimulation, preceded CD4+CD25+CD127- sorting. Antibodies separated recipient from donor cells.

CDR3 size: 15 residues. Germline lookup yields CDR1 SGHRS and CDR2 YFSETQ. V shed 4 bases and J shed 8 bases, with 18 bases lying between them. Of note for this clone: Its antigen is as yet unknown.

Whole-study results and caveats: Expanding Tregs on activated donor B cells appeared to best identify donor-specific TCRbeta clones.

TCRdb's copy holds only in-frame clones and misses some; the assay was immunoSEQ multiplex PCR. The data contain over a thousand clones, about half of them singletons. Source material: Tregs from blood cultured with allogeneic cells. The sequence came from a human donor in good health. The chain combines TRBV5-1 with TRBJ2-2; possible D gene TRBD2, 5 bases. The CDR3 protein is CASSPSFRIAGELFF. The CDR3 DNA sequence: TGCGCCAGCAGCCCCAGTTTCAGGATAGCGGGGGAGCTGTTTTTT.